This TCR beta chain was profiled in a study of T-cell reconstitution after alpha-beta-depleted transplantation in children. Unique molecular identifiers were incorporated when the TCRbeta library was constructed. TCRdb independently ran MiXCR on the PCR reads; one entry per CDR3 protein. The sample carries a few hundred thousand distinct CDR3 sequences, 25% to 30% recorded once. This clonotype has only a few counts. The antigen remains undetermined. Study results and caveats: High day-60 TCRbeta diversity in some patients came from surviving recipient T cells and thymic progenitors. One year post-transplant, T-cell counts and diversity were largely derived from T cells produced anew.

Germline V gene data show CDR1 as SGHKS and CDR2 as YYEKEE (reference sequence). The V gene end was trimmed by 2 bases and the J gene end by 0 bases; junction bases not matched to a gene: 9. This CDR3 comprises 17 residues. The material sequenced was PBMCs, taken before TCRalphabeta/CD19-depleted stem cell transplant. The chain joins TRBV5-5 to TRBJ2-7; 9 bases match TRBD1. This sequence was found in a boy under two years old with Wiskott-Aldrich syndrome, due to receive a stem cell transplant. The CDR3 spells CASSLGPGTGLSYEQYF. DNA for the CDR3: TGTGCCAGCAGCTTAGGTCCCGGGACAGGGCTCTCCTACGAGCAGTACTTC.